A selection of T cell receptor beta chains follows, all from one sample in a study of a mutant IDH1 vaccine in newly diagnosed glioma. Their target antigens are unknown. Measured with immunoSEQ multiplex PCR; TCRdb has only the in-frame clones, and not every one. The sample lists about 54,000 clones; 84% were seen once. This specimen consisted of PBMCs, obtained from a glioma patient whose treatment included an IDH1 peptide vaccine. The source of these receptors is a woman under 30 with glioma. Each CDR3 is given with its conserved first and last residue. The D gene is left open where the match is weak. Not all rows give a size; the values are once, few, many and, for expanded clones, a class.

d_call,j_call,v_call,clone_size,cdr3_nt,cdr3_aa
NA,TRBJ2-2,TRBV6-6,NA,TGTGCCAGCAGTTTACCCCAGCTGGAAGACACCGGGGAGCTGTTTTTT,CASSLPQLEDTGELFF
NA,TRBJ2-1,TRBV27,NA,TGTGCCAGCAGTTTTCAGGCTAGTTTCCATGAGCAGTTCTTC,CASSFQASFHEQFF
NA,TRBJ2-3,TRBV6-5,NA,TGTGCCAGCAGTTACTCGATAGGAGTACGCACAGATACGCAGTATTTT,CASSYSIGVRTDTQYF
NA,TRBJ1-5,TRBV7-9,NA,TGTGCCAGCAGCCGTAATAGCAATCAGCCCCAGCATTTT,CASSRNSNQPQHF
NA,TRBJ2-2,TRBV9,NA,TGTGCCAGCAGCGTCGGCACCGGGGAGCTGTTTTTT,CASSVGTGELFF
TRBD2,TRBJ2-3,TRBV19,NA,TGTGCCAGTAGGATCTCAGCGGGGGGACCCGCGATGCCCAAAGATACGCAGTATTTT,CASRISAGGPAMPKDTQYF
NA,TRBJ1-6,TRBV7-2,NA,TGTGCCAGCAGTCTAACAGGGATGCCCTATAATTCACCCCTCCACTTT,CASSLTGMPYNSPLHF
NA,TRBJ2-5,TRBV4-1,NA,TGCGCCAGCAGCCCGCCTGGCCACCAAGAGACCCAGTACTTC,CASSPPGHQETQYF
NA,TRBJ1-1,TRBV28,NA,TGTGCCAGCAGTTTAAGAGGGAACACTGAAGCTTTCTTT,CASSLRGNTEAFF
NA,TRBJ1-2,TRBV7-2,NA,TGTGCCAGCAGCTCCCCGGGCGGCGACGGGGGGTATGGCTACACCTTC,CASSSPGGDGGYGYTF
TRBD1,TRBJ2-5,TRBV7-8,NA,TGTGCCAGCAGCTTAGGGACAGGGGGGAAAGAGACCCAGTACTTC,CASSLGTGGKETQYF
NA,TRBJ1-1,TRBV11-3,NA,TGTGCCAGCAGCTTAGGAGGAGAGGTTAACACTGAAGCTTTCTTT,CASSLGGEVNTEAFF
NA,TRBJ2-7,TRBV19,NA,TGTGCCAGTAGTATCGCCTCCCCCGCGGCCTACGAGCAGTACTTC,CASSIASPAAYEQYF
NA,TRBJ1-4,TRBV6-1,NA,TGTGCCAGCACCCTGGGGAAGGGGGGCGAAAAACTGTTTTTT,CASTLGKGGEKLFF
NA,TRBJ2-6,TRBV5-4,NA,TGTGCCAGCCACAAGGGGTCTTCTGGGGCCAACGTCCTGACTTTC,CASHKGSSGANVLTF
TRBD1,TRBJ2-3,TRBV7-9,NA,TGTGCCAGCAGTTCACCGAGGCAGGGGGCGGACACAGATACGCAGTATTTT,CASSSPRQGADTDTQYF
NA,TRBJ2-2,TRBV7-3,NA,TGTGCCAGCAGCTCAAATACTAAGACGGGGGAGCTGTTTTTT,CASSSNTKTGELFF
TRBD2,TRBJ2-7,TRBV11-1,NA,TGTGCCAGCAGCTTGGGTAGGGCGGCTAGCGGTTCCTACGAGCAGTACTTC,CASSLGRAASGSYEQYF
NA,TRBJ2-3,TRBV15,NA,TGTGCCACCCAGACGTGGGGAAAAGATACGCAGTATTTT,CATQTWGKDTQYF
NA,TRBJ1-3,TRBV5-1,NA,TGCGCCAGCAGCTTGAAGGCGTCTGGAAACACCATATATTTT,CASSLKASGNTIYF
NA,TRBJ2-7,TRBV12-5,once,TGTGCTAGTGGTTTTATGTACGAGCAGTACTTC,CASGFMYEQYF
TRBD1,TRBJ1-1,TRBV10-1,NA,TGCGCCAGCAGTGGGAGACAGGGCACTGAAGCTTTCTTT,CASSGRQGTEAFF
NA,TRBJ1-6,TRBV30,NA,TGTGCCTGGAGTGTACAGGGTTCACCCCTCCACTTT,CAWSVQGSPLHF
NA,TRBJ1-5,TRBV5-8,NA,TGTGCCAGCAGCTTGGTGGGCAGGGTAGGTCAGCCCCAGCATTTT,CASSLVGRVGQPQHF
NA,TRBJ1-5,TRBV30,few,TGTGCCTGGGGGGCGGGATTGGGCAGTCGACCCCAGCATTTT,CAWGAGLGSRPQHF
TRBD1,TRBJ2-2,TRBV6-6,NA,TGTGCCAGCAGAAACGACAGGGTAACCGGGGAGCTGTTTTTT,CASRNDRVTGELFF
TRBD2,TRBJ2-5,TRBV15,NA,TGTGCCACCAGTGGACTAGCGGGGGGGCCCGTCCAAGAGACCCAGTACTTC,CATSGLAGGPVQETQYF
NA,TRBJ1-2,TRBV5-1,NA,TGCGCCAGCAGCTTGGCAGGGATCGGCTACACCTTC,CASSLAGIGYTF
NA,TRBJ1-1,TRBV7-9,few,TGTGCCAGCGCGCCTAGGGGTTTACCGAACACTGAAGCTTTCTTT,CASAPRGLPNTEAFF
NA,TRBJ2-3,TRBV6-1,NA,TGTGCCAGCAGTGATCGGGGAGGACCAGATACGCAGTATTTT,CASSDRGGPDTQYF
TRBD2,TRBJ2-7,TRBV6-1,NA,TGTGCCAGCCGGACTAGCGGGGTATACGAGCAGTACTTC,CASRTSGVYEQYF
TRBD1,TRBJ2-7,TRBV29-1,NA,TGCAGCGTTGAGGACAGGGTCGGGGGCGAGCAGTACTTC,CSVEDRVGGEQYF
TRBD1,TRBJ2-3,TRBV6-4,NA,TGTGCCAGCAGTGGTGGGGACAGGGTTACAGATACGCAGTATTTT,CASSGGDRVTDTQYF
NA,TRBJ1-6,TRBV7-2,NA,TGTGCCAGCAGCTTTACAGGTTCTAATTCACCCCTCCACTTT,CASSFTGSNSPLHF
NA,TRBJ2-1,TRBV6-1,NA,TGTGCCAGCAGTGTACTTTCGTACAATGAGCAGTTCTTC,CASSVLSYNEQFF
TRBD1,TRBJ1-4,TRBV25-1,NA,TGTGCCAGCAGTACTCAAACAGGGGTCGCTGAAAAACTGTTTTTT,CASSTQTGVAEKLFF
NA,TRBJ2-1,TRBV10-1,NA,TGCGCCAGCAGTGAGTCGGACAGAAAACTCTACAATGAGCAGTTCTTC,CASSESDRKLYNEQFF
NA,TRBJ2-5,TRBV4-1,NA,TGCGCCAGCAGCCTAGGGCCCCTCCAAGAGACCCAGTACTTC,CASSLGPLQETQYF
NA,TRBJ1-5,TRBV19,NA,TGTGCCAGTAGTATCAGGGACGGGAGCAATCAGCCCCAGCATTTT,CASSIRDGSNQPQHF
TRBD1,TRBJ2-6,TRBV7-9,NA,TGTGCCAGCAGCTCAGATGCCCCGGACAGGCACTCTGGGGCCAACGTCCTGACTTTC,CASSSDAPDRHSGANVLTF
TRBD1,TRBJ2-7,TRBV7-8,NA,TGTGCCAGCAGCCCCGGGACAGTCTCCTACGAGCAGTACTTC,CASSPGTVSYEQYF
TRBD1,TRBJ1-1,TRBV23-1,few,TGCGCCAGCAGGTTACAGGGGCCGCTTGGCGCTTTCTTT,CASRLQGPLGAFF
NA,TRBJ1-1,TRBV7-3,NA,TGTGCCAGCAGCTCCCCCGGGACGAATGAAGCTTTCTTT,CASSSPGTNEAFF
NA,TRBJ2-5,TRBV5-1,NA,TGCGCCAGCACCTTGAGGGGGGGCCAAGAGACCCAGTACTTC,CASTLRGGQETQYF
NA,TRBJ1-3,TRBV6-1,once,TGTGCCAGCAGTGAACCGTTCAATTCTATTCCGGGTAACACCATATATTTT,CASSEPFNSIPGNTIYF
TRBD1,TRBJ2-7,TRBV6-1,few,TGTGCCAGCAGTGAAGGGACAGGGGGCTACGAGCAGTACTTC,CASSEGTGGYEQYF
TRBD1,TRBJ1-2,TRBV7-8,NA,TGTGCCAGCAGCTTGGATCAGGGGGCTCTAGGTGGCTACACCTTC,CASSLDQGALGGYTF
NA,TRBJ1-1,TRBV30,few,TGTGCCTGGAGTGGGGAGGCCGCTGAAGCTTTCTTT,CAWSGEAAEAFF
NA,TRBJ1-2,TRBV6-5,NA,TGTGCCAGCAGTTACTCGGGGGGATCCTATGGCTACACCTTC,CASSYSGGSYGYTF
NA,TRBJ1-2,TRBV5-4,NA,TGTGCCAGCAGCTCTCAGGGATCCTCCTATGGCTACACCTTC,CASSSQGSSYGYTF
TRBD1,TRBJ1-1,TRBV5-1,NA,TGCGCCAGCAGCTCGGGACAGAATAATATGAACACTGAAGCTTTCTTT,CASSSGQNNMNTEAFF
TRBD2,TRBJ2-2,TRBV6-5,NA,TGTGCCAGCAGCCCCGGGAGGGACAACACCGGGGAGCTGTTTTTT,CASSPGRDNTGELFF
NA,TRBJ2-6,TRBV7-6,NA,TGTGCCAGCAGCTTAGTGGTCAGTTTTAACTCTGGGGCCAACGTCCTGACTTTC,CASSLVVSFNSGANVLTF
TRBD2,TRBJ2-7,TRBV2,NA,TGTGCCAGCGAGGCTAGCGGCTCCTACGAGCAGTACTTC,CASEASGSYEQYF
NA,TRBJ2-7,TRBV5-1,NA,TGCGCCAGCAGCTTGCGGCAGGGGTACGAGCAGTACTTC,CASSLRQGYEQYF
NA,TRBJ1-1,TRBV21-1,few,TGTGCCAGCAGCAAAGCTCGGGACACGAACACTGAAGCTTTCTTT,CASSKARDTNTEAFF
NA,TRBJ1-2,TRBV5-6,NA,TGTGCCAGCAGCTTCCTCCCCGCGGACTATGGCTACACCTTC,CASSFLPADYGYTF
NA,TRBJ1-2,TRBV9,NA,TGTGCCACCAGAGGGACTCATCGTCTCACCTTC,CATRGTHRLTF
TRBD2,TRBJ2-1,TRBV30,NA,TGTGCCTGGAGTGTAGTAGCGGGAGGGGGTGAGCAGTTCTTC,CAWSVVAGGGEQFF
NA,TRBJ2-2,TRBV5-6,NA,TGTGCCAGCAGCTTTACTAGCCCCGGGGAGCTGTTTTTT,CASSFTSPGELFF